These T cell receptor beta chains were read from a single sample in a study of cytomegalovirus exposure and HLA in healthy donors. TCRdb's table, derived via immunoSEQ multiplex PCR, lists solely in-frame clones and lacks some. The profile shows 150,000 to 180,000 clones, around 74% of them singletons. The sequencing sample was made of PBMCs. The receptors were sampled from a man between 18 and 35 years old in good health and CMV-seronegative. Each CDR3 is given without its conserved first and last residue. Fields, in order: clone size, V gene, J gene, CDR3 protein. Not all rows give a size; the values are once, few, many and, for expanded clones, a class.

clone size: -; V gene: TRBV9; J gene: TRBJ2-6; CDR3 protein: ASSVEAPGANVLT
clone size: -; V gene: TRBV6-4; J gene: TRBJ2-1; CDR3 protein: ASSAGDWNEQF
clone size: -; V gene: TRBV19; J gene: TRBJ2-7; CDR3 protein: ATHSKSEQY
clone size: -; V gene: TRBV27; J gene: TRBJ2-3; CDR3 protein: ASSPVAGSTDTQY
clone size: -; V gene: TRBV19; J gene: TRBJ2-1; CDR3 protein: ASSSNQGNEQF
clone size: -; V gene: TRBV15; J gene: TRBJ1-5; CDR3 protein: ATSREGQGANQPQH
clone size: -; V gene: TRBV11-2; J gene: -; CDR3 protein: ASSSVSGRSYEQY
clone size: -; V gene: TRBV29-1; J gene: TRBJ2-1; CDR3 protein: SGRLADYNEQF
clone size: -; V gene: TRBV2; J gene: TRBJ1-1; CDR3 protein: ASSARTGGTEAF
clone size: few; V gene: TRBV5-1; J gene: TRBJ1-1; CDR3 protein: ASSLDAGASGAF
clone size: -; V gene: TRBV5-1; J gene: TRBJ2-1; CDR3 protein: ASSLDRGGERQF
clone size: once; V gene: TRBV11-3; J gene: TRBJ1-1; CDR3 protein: ASSWGGETEAF
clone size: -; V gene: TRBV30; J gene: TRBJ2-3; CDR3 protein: AWSPPGLAPDTQY
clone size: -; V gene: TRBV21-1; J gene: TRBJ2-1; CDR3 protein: ASSRGLAVLPSKGNEQF
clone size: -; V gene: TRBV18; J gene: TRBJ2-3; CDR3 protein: ASSPVPTSTDTQY
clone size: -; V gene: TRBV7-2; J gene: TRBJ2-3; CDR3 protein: ASSAQGHGTDTQY
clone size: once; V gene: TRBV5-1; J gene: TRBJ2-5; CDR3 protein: ASSFLGGSQETQY
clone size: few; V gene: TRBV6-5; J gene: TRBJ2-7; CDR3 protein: ASSRGLYSEQY
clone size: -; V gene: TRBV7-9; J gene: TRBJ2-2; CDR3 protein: ASSPVRGYGTGELF
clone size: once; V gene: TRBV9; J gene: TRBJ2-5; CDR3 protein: ASSGRQGNWEETQY
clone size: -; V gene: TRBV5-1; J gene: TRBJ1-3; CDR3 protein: ASSLDGTVSGNTIY
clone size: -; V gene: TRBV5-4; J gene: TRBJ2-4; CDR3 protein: ASSLARTGGKNIQY
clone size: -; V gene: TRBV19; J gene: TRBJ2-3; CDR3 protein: ASSIVAKRGADTQY
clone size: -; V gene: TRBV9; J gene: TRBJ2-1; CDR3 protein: ASSLGTSGYNEQF
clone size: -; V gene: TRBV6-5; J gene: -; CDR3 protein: ASNKGQGYSYEQY
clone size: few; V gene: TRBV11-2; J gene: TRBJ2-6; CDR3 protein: ASSSLTGGANVLT
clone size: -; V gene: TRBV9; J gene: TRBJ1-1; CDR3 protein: ASSPDSNTEAF
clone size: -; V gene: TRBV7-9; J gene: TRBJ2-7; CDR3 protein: ASSSSGRASYEQY
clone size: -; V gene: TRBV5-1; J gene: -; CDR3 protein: ASSLHLSGGAYEQY
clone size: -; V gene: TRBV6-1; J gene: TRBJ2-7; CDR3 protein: ASSEGPGLDEQY
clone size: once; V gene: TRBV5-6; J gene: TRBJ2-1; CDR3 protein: ASSLLTSGSPNEQF
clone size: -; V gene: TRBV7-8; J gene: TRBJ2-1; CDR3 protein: ASALSYSSYNEQF
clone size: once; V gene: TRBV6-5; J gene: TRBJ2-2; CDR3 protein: ASSYPDTGELF
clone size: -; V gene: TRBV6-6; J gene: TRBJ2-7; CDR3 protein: ASSYWGQEVHEQY
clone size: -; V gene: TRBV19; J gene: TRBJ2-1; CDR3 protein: ASTHGQGHAYNEQF
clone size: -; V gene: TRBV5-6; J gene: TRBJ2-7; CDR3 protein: ASSSGDSYEQY
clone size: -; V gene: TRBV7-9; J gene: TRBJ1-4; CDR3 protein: ASSRTNENEKLF
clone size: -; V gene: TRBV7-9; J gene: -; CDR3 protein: ASSPGTSGYEQY
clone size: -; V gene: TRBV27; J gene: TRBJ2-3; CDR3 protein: ASSTRHVADTQY
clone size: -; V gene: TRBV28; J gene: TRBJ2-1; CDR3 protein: ASSSPTGQASYNEQF